This T cell receptor beta chain was identified in a study of CD4 T cells in relation to SARS-CoV-2 and coronaviruses. Method: immunoSEQ multiplex PCR; TCRdb's copy keeps in-frame clones and lacks some. The table lists some 30,000 clones, approximately 80% of them singletons, with about 16% in the top ten. A note on this clone: The antigen is not known.

Unexposed donor CD4+ T cells date from about 2011-2018, before the COVID-19 pandemic. Isolation of CD4+ T cells took place after less than twelve days in culture. This CDR3 contains 16 residues. Germline V gene data show CDR1 as PRHDT and CDR2 as FYEKMQ (reference sequence). Trimming took 0 bases from V and 0 from J, leaving 12 bases between them. The TCR originated in a human donor in good health. The gene calls are TRBV13 and TRBJ2-7, with D perhaps matching TRBD1 (5 bases). Material: CD4+ T cells from PBMCs, cultured in vitro. CDR3 residues: CASSLGAEDSSYEQYF. The CDR3 DNA reads as TGTGCCAGCAGCTTAGGCGCCGAAGACAGCTCCTACGAGCAGTACTTC.